The entry that follows covers one T cell receptor (beta chain) sequence. Its cognate antigen is unknown. With 60 Vbeta and 13 Jbeta primers, the PCR was carried out. Produced via immunoSEQ multiplex PCR; TCRdb's table is partial and in-frame only. This table lists 95,000 to 150,000 clones. This CDR3 contains 11 residues. The V end lost 6 bases, the J end lost 6 bases, and 6 bases lay between the germline ends. CDR1 MNHNY and CDR2 SVGAGI come from the germline V gene (reference sequence). The data are from a study of cytomegalovirus exposure and HLA in healthy donors. Notes on the study in general: Most TCR sequences showed up rarely, but some public TCRs showed up in many donors. Cytomegalovirus-associated TCR beta chains were listed, numbering approximately 150.

This TCR was recovered from a man between 18 and 35 years old in good health and CMV-seronegative. The sample was PBMCs. The chain has TRBV6-6 and TRBJ1-5; perhaps TRBD1 as D (5 bases). CDR3 protein: CASSGGQPQHF. DNA of the CDR3: TGTGCCAGCAGCGGGGGTCAGCCCCAGCATTTT.